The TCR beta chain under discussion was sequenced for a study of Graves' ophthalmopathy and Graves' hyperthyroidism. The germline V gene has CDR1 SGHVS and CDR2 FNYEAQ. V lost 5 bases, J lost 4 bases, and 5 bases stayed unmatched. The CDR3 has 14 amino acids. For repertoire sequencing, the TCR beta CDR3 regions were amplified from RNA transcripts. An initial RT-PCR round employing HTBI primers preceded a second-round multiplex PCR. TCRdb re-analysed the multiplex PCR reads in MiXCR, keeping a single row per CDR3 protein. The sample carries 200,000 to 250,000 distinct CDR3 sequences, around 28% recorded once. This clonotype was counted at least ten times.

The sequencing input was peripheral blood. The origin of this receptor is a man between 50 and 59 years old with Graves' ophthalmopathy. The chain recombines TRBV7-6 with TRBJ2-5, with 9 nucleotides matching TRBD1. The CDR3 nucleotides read TGTGCCAGCAGCCCCAACAGGGGGCGAGAGACCCAGTACTTC. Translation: CASSPNRGRETQYF.